Following are 8 T cell receptor beta chains from one sample sequenced in a study of beta chain features in type 1 diabetes. What these receptors recognize is not known. General study points: Researchers report that Type 1 diabetes patients had moderately but significantly shorter TCRB CDR3s across all four CD4+ subsets.

TCRB transcripts that were expressed got sequenced, as all of the isolated RNA had been reverse transcribed. Clones were read by immunoSEQ multiplex PCR, and TCRdb kept only the in-frame ones, dropping some. The table records more than 550,000 clones, roughly 13% of them present only once. The specimen sequenced was naive CD4+ T cells from blood. These receptors were obtained from a man younger than 30 with type 1 diabetes.

This chain connects TRBV30 to TRBJ1-1; TRBD1 matches 10 bases. This CDR3 comprises 16 residues. V lost 0 bases, J lost 9 bases, and 13 bases stayed unmatched. Germline V gene lookup returns CDR1 GTSNPN and CDR2 SVGIG (reference sequence). CDR3 region: CAWSVHWGTGEWKAFF. CDR3 sequence (DNA): TGTGCCTGGAGTGTACATTGGGGGACAGGGGAATGGAAAGCTTTCTTT. Drawing the rest from reference TRBV30 and TRBJ1-1, the complete variable domain is SQTIHQWPATLVQPVGSPLSLECTVEGTSNPNLYWYRQAAGRGLQLLFYSVGIGQISSEVPQNLSASRPQDRQFILSSKKLLLSDSGFYLCAWSVHWGTGEWKAFFGQGTRLTVV.

This clone was seen a handful of times. V and J are TRBV30 and TRBJ1-6, with D hard to call. The ends were cut back, 3 bases at V and 7 bases at J, with 13 bases in the middle. The CDR3 loop spans 14 amino acids. CDR1 is GTSNPN, CDR2 SVGIG, per germline (reference sequence). The CDR3 is CAWRSSVRNSPLHF. The CDR3 bases are TGTGCCTGGAGGTCCTCAGTGAGGAATTCACCCCTCCACTTT.

This clone was seen only a few times. This chain uses TRBV6-5 with TRBJ2-6; 9 bases are a match to TRBD1. The CDR3 is 16 amino acids. J was trimmed by 2 bases and V by 2 bases; bases with no gene match: 1. Germline V CDR1 and CDR2: MNHEY, SVGAGI. The CDR3 nucleotides read TGTGCCAGCAGTTACAGACAGGGGGCTGGGGCCAACGTCCTGACTTTC. As protein: CASSYRQGAGANVLTF.

The V gene is TRBV15, the J gene TRBJ1-2; no definite D call. Germline V gene data show CDR1 as LNHNV and CDR2 as YYDKDF (reference sequence). The V end was cut by 0 bases, the J end by 7 bases, with 18 bases between. The CDR3 runs to 16 residues. The CDR3 loop is CATSRDSAGRHGGYTF. The CDR3 DNA sequence: TGTGCCACCAGCAGAGATTCGGCAGGCCGACATGGTGGCTACACCTTC.

This clone was counted only a few times. The CDR3 sequence: CASSLGQVSDGYTF. The CDR3 region has the DNA TGTGCCAGCAGCCTCGGACAGGTCTCGGATGGCTACACCTTC. The chain couples TRBV7-9 to TRBJ1-2, with 7 nucleotides matching TRBD1. The ends lost 5 bases at V and 6 bases at J; junction bases unmatched: 9. This CDR3 comprises 14 residues. Per the germline V gene, CDR1 is SEHNR and CDR2 is FQNEAQ (reference sequence).

The V call is TRBV14, the J call TRBJ1-2; D uncertain. CDR1 is SGHDN and CDR2 is FVKESK in the germline V gene. V dropped 0 bases and J dropped 7 bases, with 6 bases sitting between them. The CDR3 totals 12 residues. The CDR3 here is CASSQDWGGYTF. The CDR3 coding sequence is TGTGCCAGCAGCCAAGATTGGGGTGGCTACACCTTC.

This clone was picked up a small number of times. The chain uses TRBV7-2 and TRBJ2-3, with D unresolved. Deletions cut 5 bases from V and 2 bases from J, with 14 bases between. The CDR3 loop spans 15 amino acids. CDR1 and CDR2 (germline): SGHTA, FQGNSA. For the CDR3, the DNA is TGTGCCAGCAGCCCCCGTCCCGCCTTCACAGATACGCAGTATTTT. Amino acids: CASSPRPAFTDTQYF.

This clone has just a few counts. The chain uses TRBV2 and TRBJ2-1, with TRBD2 matching over 10 bases. Per germline, CDR1 SNHLY and CDR2 FYNNEI. CDR3 length: 14 amino acids. The V segment lost 4 bases and the J segment 10 bases; nucleotides outside the gene matches: 7. The CDR3 loop is CASSGSQTSGEQFF. CDR3 DNA: TGTGCCAGCAGTGGGTCCCAGACTAGCGGGGAGCAGTTCTTC.